The rows below give T cell receptor beta chains drawn from one sample of a study of OX40 agonist ivuxolimab in advanced cancers. Profiled with immunoSEQ multiplex PCR; TCRdb holds only in-frame clones, not every one. The table records about 32,000 clones, less than 90% of them present only once. This specimen was CD4+ or CD8+ T cells sorted from blood, taken in a trial of the OX40 agonist ivuxolimab. The source of these receptors is an adult with an advanced solid tumor such as melanoma, head and neck, liver or kidney cancer. CDR3s include the opening cysteine and the closing phenylalanine or tryptophan. A D gene is named only where the DNA matches it firmly. For some rows the clone size is stated as once, few or many, or as a class when expanded; others skip it.

TRBJ2-1 TRBV6-6 . few TGTGCCAGCAGTTACGGGCCCAATGAGCAGTTCTTC CASSYGPNEQFF
TRBJ2-7 TRBV6-1 . . TGTGCCAGCAGTGATTGGGGGGCAATTTTCGACGAGCAGTACTTC CASSDWGAIFDEQYF
TRBJ2-7 TRBV11-2 . few TGTGCCAGCAGCCCAACGGGAGAGCATTACGAGCAGTACTTC CASSPTGEHYEQYF
TRBJ2-3 TRBV6-4 . few TGTGCCAGCAGTGACCGATCCGACACAGATACGCAGTATTTT CASSDRSDTDTQYF
TRBJ2-2 TRBV29-1 TRBD2 . TGCAGCGTTGTTTTAACGGGAGGCACCGGGGAGCTGTTTTTT CSVVLTGGTGELFF
TRBJ2-7 TRBV5-1 . . TGCGCCAGCAGCTACAACAGGGGAGGCGGCTACGAGCAGTACTTC CASSYNRGGGYEQYF
TRBJ1-5 TRBV7-9 . . TGTGCCAGCAGCCCCACAGGGCTCAATCAGCCCCAGCATTTT CASSPTGLNQPQHF
TRBJ2-7 TRBV27 . . TGTGCCAGCAGTTCAACCCCCTACGAGCAGTACTTC CASSSTPYEQYF
TRBJ2-7 TRBV28 TRBD1 . TGTGCCAGCAGTACTCAGACAGGGAACTACGAGCAGTACTTC CASSTQTGNYEQYF
TRBJ2-6 TRBV7-2 TRBD2 . TGTGCCAGCAGCAACTCCAGTGCGGGAGGGGTCTCTGGGGCCAACGTCCTGACTTTC CASSNSSAGGVSGANVLTF
TRBJ2-7 TRBV28 TRBD2 . TGTGCCAGCAGTTTTGCGGGAGCCGAGCAGTACTTC CASSFAGAEQYF
TRBJ2-3 TRBV28 . few TGTGCCAGCAGTTCGGACAGCCGCACAGATACGCAGTATTTT CASSSDSRTDTQYF
TRBJ1-4 TRBV6-1 . few TGTGCCAGCAGTGAAGGGGGCTTCGCTAATGAAAAACTGTTTTTT CASSEGGFANEKLFF
TRBJ1-1 TRBV19 TRBD1 once TGTGCCAGTAGTCCCCGACAGGGGATGAACACTGAAGCTTTCTTT CASSPRQGMNTEAFF
TRBJ2-5 TRBV11-2 . . TGTGCCAGCAGCTCTAGGGCCCCACGCAGGGGCGAAGAGACCCAGTACTTC CASSSRAPRRGEETQYF
TRBJ1-2 TRBV2 . . TGTGCCAGCAGTCCAAGGGTCCTCTATGGCTACACCTTC CASSPRVLYGYTF
TRBJ1-5 TRBV6-5 . few TGTGCCAGCAGTTACTCGACGGATCAGCCCCAGCATTTT CASSYSTDQPQHF
TRBJ2-7 TRBV19 . . TGTGCCAGTAGTATGGTCTTGTGGGGCAGAGCCTACGAGCAGTACTTC CASSMVLWGRAYEQYF
TRBJ1-5 TRBV5-6 . . TGTGCCAGCAGCTTGGGGGGCTTCAATCAGCCCCAGCATTTT CASSLGGFNQPQHF
TRBJ1-1 TRBV28 TRBD1 . TGTGCCAGCAGACAAAAGACAGGGTTTATGAACACTGAAGCTTTCTTT CASRQKTGFMNTEAFF
TRBJ2-7 TRBV6-1 . . TGTGCCAGCGCCCCCACAGGTGCCTACGAGCAGTACTTC CASAPTGAYEQYF
TRBJ1-6 TRBV6-5 . . TGTGCCAGCCAGGGATCCTATAATTCACCCCTCCACTTT CASQGSYNSPLHF
TRBJ1-1 TRBV7-8 . few TGTGCCAGCAGCTTAAAGCCGGCTCCTAACACTGAAGCTTTCTTT CASSLKPAPNTEAFF
TRBJ2-7 TRBV29-1 TRBD2 . TGCAGCGTGGGAGGGGTCGGCTTACTTACCTACGAGCAGTACTTC CSVGGVGLLTYEQYF
TRBJ2-7 TRBV11-2 TRBD2 . TGTGCCAGCAGCTCAAGGACTAGCGGGAGCTCCTACGAGCAGTACTTC CASSSRTSGSSYEQYF
TRBJ1-2 TRBV10-3 . . TGTGCCATCAGTGACAGGGAGGGCTACACCTTC CAISDREGYTF
TRBJ1-4 TRBV4-3 TRBD1 . TGCGCCAGCAGCCTAAGGACAGGGGCGAATGAAAAACTGTTTTTT CASSLRTGANEKLFF
TRBJ2-7 TRBV2 TRBD1 . TGTGCCAGCAGCACCGGGACAGGGGGCTACGAGCAGTACTTC CASSTGTGGYEQYF
TRBJ2-7 TRBV5-5 . . TGTGCCAGCAGCCACCAGGGATTAATCTCCTACGAGCAGTACTTC CASSHQGLISYEQYF
TRBJ2-3 TRBV4-3 . . TGCGCCAGCAGCCAAGTCGTAGCTAGCACAGATACGCAGTATTTT CASSQVVASTDTQYF
TRBJ2-7 TRBV2 TRBD1 . TGTGCCAGCAACTATGGCAGGGGGTACGAGCAGTACTTC CASNYGRGYEQYF
TRBJ2-3 TRBV7-9 TRBD2 . TGTGCCAGCAGCTTAGTACTAGCGGGGGTCACAGATACGCAGTATTTT CASSLVLAGVTDTQYF
TRBJ1-2 TRBV9 TRBD1 . TGTGCCTCGAATGACAGGGGAGGTGGCTACACCTTC CASNDRGGGYTF
TRBJ2-7 TRBV29-1 TRBD2 . TGCAGCGCCCTCGTGCTAGCGGGAGGCGGCTTACTCGAGCAGTACTTC CSALVLAGGGLLEQYF
TRBJ2-3 TRBV28 TRBD2 . TGTGCCAGCAGTTTAGGAGCGGGAGTGGTTACAGATACGCAGTATTTT CASSLGAGVVTDTQYF
TRBJ1-4 TRBV4-1 . . TGCGCCAGCAGCCAAGATTCGGGGGCTAATGAAAAACTGTTTTTT CASSQDSGANEKLFF
TRBJ2-7 TRBV28 . . TGTGCCAGCAGTTTCACAGGTCGAGGGAGCTCCTACGAGCAGTACTTC CASSFTGRGSSYEQYF
TRBJ1-2 TRBV9 TRBD1 . TGTGCCAGCAGCGTAGGAGGGGGCGCGGCCTATGGCTACACCTTC CASSVGGGAAYGYTF
TRBJ2-7 TRBV27 TRBD2 . TGTGCCAGCAGTTTCGGCGGGAGGGCCTACGAGCAGTACTTC CASSFGGRAYEQYF
TRBJ2-5 TRBV7-9 . . TGTGCCAGCAGCTTTCTCCAAGAGACCCAGTACTTC CASSFLQETQYF
TRBJ2-7 TRBV6-6 . once TGTGCCAGCAGTTCGTACACGGCACTAGAGGTACACGAGCAGTACTTC CASSSYTALEVHEQYF
TRBJ2-4 TRBV6-1 . . TGTGCCAGCAGTGTGGAGGGGACTCGGCACATTCAGTACTTC CASSVEGTRHIQYF
TRBJ2-1 TRBV5-8 . . TGTGCCAGCAGCTACCTCGGGACGTACTCCTACAATGAGCAGTTCTTC CASSYLGTYSYNEQFF
TRBJ2-1 TRBV13 TRBD1 . TGTGCCAGCAGCCACGGACAGGGGTCGTACAATGAGCAGTTCTTC CASSHGQGSYNEQFF
TRBJ2-1 TRBV5-4 TRBD2 . TGTGCCAGCAGGGAGAGCGGGAGATACAATGAGCAGTTCTTC CASRESGRYNEQFF